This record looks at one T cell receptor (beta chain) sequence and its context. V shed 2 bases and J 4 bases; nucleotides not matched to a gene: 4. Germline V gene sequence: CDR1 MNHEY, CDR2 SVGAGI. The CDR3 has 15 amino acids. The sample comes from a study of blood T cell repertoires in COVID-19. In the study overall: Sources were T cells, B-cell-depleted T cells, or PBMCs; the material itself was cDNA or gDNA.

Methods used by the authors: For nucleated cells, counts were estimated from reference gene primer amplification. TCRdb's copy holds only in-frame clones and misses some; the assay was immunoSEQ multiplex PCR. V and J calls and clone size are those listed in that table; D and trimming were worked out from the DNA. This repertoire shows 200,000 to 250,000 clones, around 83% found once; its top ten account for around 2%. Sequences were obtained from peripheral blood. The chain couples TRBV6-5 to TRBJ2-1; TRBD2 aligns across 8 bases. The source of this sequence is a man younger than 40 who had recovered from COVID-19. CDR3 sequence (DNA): TGTGCCAGCAGTTACACAGCGGGGGCGTACAATGAGCAGTTCTTC. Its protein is CASSYTAGAYNEQFF.